This entry concerns a single T cell receptor (beta chain). Its antigen is still unknown. V was clipped by 5 bases and J by 7 bases; unmatched bases: 4. Looked up from germline, CDR1 is DFQATT and CDR2 is SNEGSKA (reference sequence). The CDR3 runs to 11 residues. Time point defined: week 11, during vaccination. What each vaccine dose contained was 300 ug of mutant IDH1 20-mer peptide, accompanied by topical imiquimod. Data came from immunoSEQ multiplex PCR; TCRdb stores just in-frame clones and leaves some out. The data contain about 66,000 clones, about four fifths of them seen just once; the ten biggest clones take up approximately 9.5%. The data are from a study of a mutant IDH1 vaccine in newly diagnosed glioma. About the study: Initiation of the vaccine course occurred 4-6 weeks after radiotherapy alone, or alongside temozolomide cycles. A roughly 62% male, about 38% female split and a mean age of approximately 38 years characterized treated patients. Previous treatment comprised radiotherapy, temozolomide, or both, mostly both. Findings and caveats of the study: Changes in top peripheral clonotypes did not appear linked to pseudoprogression.

Material: PBMCs, obtained from a glioma patient whose treatment included an IDH1 peptide vaccine. This TCR came from a woman between 50 and 59 years old with glioma. The chain couples TRBV20-1 to TRBJ2-7; 8 nucleotides line up with TRBD1. CDR3 sequence reads: CSAGQGLEQYF. The DNA for the CDR3 is TGCAGTGCTGGACAGGGTTTGGAGCAGTACTTC.